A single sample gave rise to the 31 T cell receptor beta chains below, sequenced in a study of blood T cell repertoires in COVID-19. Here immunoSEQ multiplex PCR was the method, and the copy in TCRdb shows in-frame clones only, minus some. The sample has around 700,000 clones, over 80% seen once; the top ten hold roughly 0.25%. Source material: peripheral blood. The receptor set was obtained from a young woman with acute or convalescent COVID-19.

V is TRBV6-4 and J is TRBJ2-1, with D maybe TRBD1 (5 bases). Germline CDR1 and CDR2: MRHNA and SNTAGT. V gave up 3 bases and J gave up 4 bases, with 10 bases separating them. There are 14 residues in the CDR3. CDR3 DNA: TGTGCCAGCAGTGAGTCGCCAGGGTACAATGAGCAGTTCTTC. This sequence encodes CASSESPGYNEQFF.

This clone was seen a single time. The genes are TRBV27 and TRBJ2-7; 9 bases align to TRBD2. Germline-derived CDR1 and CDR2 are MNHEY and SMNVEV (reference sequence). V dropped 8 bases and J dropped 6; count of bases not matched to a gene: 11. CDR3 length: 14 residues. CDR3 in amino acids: CASRRPGLAGEQYF. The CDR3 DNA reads TGTGCCAGCCGCCGTCCGGGACTAGCTGGCGAGCAGTACTTC.

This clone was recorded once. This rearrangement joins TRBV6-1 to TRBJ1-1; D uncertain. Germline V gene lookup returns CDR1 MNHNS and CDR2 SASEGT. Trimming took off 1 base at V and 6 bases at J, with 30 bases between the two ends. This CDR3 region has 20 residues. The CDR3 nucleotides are TGTGCCAGCAGTGAAGAATTAGGGCGGAGGTCTTTAATTCGGCGGTCTGAAGCTTTCTTT. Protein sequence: CASSEELGRRSLIRRSEAFF.

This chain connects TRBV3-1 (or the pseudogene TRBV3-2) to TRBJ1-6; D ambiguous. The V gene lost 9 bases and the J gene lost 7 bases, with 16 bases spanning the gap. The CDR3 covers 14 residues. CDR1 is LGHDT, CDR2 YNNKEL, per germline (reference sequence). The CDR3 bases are TGTGCCAGTCAGGCTTCCGATTGGAATTCACCCCTCCACTTT. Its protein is CASQASDWNSPLHF.

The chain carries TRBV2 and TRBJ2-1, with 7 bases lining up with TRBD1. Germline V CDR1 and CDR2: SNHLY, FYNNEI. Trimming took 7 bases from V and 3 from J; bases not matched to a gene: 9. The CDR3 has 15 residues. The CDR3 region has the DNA TGTGCCAGCACCCCGACAGGGACCTTCTACAATGAGCAGTTCTTC. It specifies CASTPTGTFYNEQFF.

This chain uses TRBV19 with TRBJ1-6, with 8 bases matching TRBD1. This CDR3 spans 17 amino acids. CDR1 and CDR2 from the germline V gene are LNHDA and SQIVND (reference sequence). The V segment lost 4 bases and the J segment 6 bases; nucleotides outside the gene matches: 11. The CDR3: CASSNPAGTGPNSPLHF. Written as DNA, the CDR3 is TGTGCCAGTAGTAACCCAGCCGGGACAGGCCCTAATTCACCCCTCCACTTT.

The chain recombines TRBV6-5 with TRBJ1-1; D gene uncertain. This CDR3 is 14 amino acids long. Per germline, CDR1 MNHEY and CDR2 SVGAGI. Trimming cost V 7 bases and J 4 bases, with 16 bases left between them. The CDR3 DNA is TGTGCCAGCACCCCTTACGGGGTCCGCACTGAAGCTTTCTTT. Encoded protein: CASTPYGVRTEAFF.

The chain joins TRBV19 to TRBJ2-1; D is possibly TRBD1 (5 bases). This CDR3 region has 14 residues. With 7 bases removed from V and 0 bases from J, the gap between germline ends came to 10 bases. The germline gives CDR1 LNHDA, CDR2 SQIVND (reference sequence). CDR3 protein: CASKKGLSYNEQFF. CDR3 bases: TGTGCCAGTAAGAAGGGGCTCTCCTACAATGAGCAGTTCTTC.

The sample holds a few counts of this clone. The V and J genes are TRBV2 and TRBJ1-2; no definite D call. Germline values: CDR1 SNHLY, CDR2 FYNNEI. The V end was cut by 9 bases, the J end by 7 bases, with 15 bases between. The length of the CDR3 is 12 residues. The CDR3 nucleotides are TGTGCCAGTAGGAGGCAGGACTGTGGCTACACCTTC. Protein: CASRRQDCGYTF.

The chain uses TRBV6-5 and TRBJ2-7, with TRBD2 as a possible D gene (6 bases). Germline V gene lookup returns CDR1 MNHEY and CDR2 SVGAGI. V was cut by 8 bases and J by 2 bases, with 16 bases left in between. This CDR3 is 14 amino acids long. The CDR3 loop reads CASGGTDEPYEQYF. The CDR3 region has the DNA TGTGCCAGCGGCGGGACGGATGAACCCTACGAGCAGTACTTC.

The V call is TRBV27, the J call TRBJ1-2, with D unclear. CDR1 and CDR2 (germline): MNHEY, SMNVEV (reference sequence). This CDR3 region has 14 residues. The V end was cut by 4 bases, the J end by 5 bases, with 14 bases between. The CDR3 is CASSSRDARYGYTF. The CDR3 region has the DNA TGTGCCAGCAGTTCTCGCGATGCTAGATATGGCTACACCTTC.

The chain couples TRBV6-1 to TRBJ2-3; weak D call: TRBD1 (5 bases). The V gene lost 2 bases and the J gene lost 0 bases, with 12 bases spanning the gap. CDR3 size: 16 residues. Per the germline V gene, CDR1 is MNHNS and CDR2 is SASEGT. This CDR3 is CASSEQQALSTDTQYF. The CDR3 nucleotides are TGTGCCAGCAGTGAACAACAGGCCCTAAGCACAGATACGCAGTATTTT.

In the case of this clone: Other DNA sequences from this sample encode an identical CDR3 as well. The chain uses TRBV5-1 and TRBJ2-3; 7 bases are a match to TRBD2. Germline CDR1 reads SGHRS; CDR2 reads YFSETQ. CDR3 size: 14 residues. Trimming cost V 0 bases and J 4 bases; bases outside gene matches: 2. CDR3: CASSLGGLADTQYF. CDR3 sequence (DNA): TGCGCCAGCAGCTTGGGAGGACTAGCAGATACGCAGTATTTT.

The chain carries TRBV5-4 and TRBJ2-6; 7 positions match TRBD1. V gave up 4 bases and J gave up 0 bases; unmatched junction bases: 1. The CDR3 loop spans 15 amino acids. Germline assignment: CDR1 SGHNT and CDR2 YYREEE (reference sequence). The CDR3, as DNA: TGTGCCAGCAGCAGGACAGGCTCTGGGGCCAACGTCCTGACTTTC. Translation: CASSRTGSGANVLTF.

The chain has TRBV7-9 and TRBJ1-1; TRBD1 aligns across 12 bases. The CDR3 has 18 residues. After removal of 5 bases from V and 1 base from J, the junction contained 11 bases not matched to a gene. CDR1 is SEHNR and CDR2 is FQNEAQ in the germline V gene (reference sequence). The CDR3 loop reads CASSLRPGQGARNTEAFF. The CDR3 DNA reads TGTGCCAGCAGCCTACGACCGGGACAGGGGGCGCGGAACACTGAAGCTTTCTTT.

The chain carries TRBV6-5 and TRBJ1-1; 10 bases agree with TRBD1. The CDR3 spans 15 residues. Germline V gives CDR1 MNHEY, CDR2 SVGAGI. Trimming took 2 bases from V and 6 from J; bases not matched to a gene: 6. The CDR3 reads CASSYAGTGAPEAFF. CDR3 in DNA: TGTGCCAGCAGTTACGCCGGGACAGGGGCCCCTGAAGCTTTCTTT.

In nucleotides, the CDR3 is TGTGCCAGCAGCGGCAGGGAAACGGAACGGCCCCAGCATTTT. Encoded protein: CASSGRETERPQHF. The chain has TRBV7-9 and TRBJ1-5, with D perhaps TRBD1 (5 bases). The CDR3 consists of 14 residues. V lost 5 bases and J 9 bases, leaving 17 bases between the germline ends. Germline loops: CDR1 SEHNR, CDR2 FQNEAQ (reference sequence).

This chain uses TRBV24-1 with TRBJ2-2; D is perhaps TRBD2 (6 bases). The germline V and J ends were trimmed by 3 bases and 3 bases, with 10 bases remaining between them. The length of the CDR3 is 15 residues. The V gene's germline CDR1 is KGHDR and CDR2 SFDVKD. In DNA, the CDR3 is TGTGCCACCAGTGATGCGGGACTCTACACCGGGGAGCTGTTTTTT. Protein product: CATSDAGLYTGELFF.

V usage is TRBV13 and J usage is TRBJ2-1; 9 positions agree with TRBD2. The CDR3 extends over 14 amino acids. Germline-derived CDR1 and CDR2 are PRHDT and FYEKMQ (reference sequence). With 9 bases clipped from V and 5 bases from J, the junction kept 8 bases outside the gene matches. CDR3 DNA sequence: TGTGCCAGTCTAGCGGGGCTCTACAACAATGAGCAGTTCTTC. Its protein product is CASLAGLYNNEQFF.

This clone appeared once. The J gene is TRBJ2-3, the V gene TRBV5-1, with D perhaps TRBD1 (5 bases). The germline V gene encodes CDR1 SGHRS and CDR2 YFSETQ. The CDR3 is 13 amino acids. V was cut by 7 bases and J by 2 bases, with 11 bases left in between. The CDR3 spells CASGAGDTDTQYF. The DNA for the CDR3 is TGCGCCAGCGGGGCTGGCGACACAGATACGCAGTATTTT.

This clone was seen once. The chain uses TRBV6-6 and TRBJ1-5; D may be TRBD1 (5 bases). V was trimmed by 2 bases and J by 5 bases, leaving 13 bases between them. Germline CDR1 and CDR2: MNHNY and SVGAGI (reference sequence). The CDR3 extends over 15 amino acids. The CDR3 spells CASSYSGAEHQPQHF. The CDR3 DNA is TGTGCCAGCAGTTACAGTGGGGCAGAGCATCAGCCCCAGCATTTT.

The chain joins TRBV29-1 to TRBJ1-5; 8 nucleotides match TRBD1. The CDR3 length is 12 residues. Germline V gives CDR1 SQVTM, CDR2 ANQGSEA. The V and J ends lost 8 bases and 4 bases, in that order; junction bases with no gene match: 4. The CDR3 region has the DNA TGCAGCACGAGACAGGGGAATCAGCCCCAGCATTTT. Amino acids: CSTRQGNQPQHF.

DNA for the CDR3: TGTGCCAGCAGCTTAAAGGCGGGGACGGAAAATGAGCAGTTCTTC. It is translated as CASSLKAGTENEQFF. The chain couples TRBV7-9 to TRBJ2-1, with a tentative D call TRBD2 (6 bases). The germline CDR1 and CDR2 sequences are SEHNR and FQNEAQ (reference sequence). CDR3 length equals 15 residues. With 2 bases removed from V and 7 bases from J, the gap between germline ends came to 15 bases.

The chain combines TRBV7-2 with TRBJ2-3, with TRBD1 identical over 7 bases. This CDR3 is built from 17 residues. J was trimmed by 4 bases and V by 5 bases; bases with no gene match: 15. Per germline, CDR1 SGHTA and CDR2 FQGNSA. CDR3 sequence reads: CASSTARPGQQADTQYF. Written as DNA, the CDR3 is TGTGCCAGCAGCACGGCTAGGCCGGGACAGCAGGCAGATACGCAGTATTTT.

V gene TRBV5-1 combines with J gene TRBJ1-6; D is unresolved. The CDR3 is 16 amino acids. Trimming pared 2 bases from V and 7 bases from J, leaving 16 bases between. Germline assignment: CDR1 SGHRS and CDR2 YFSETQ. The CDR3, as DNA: TGCGCCAGCAGCTTCTCCTTACTCACTAAGAATTCACCCCTCCACTTT. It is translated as CASSFSLLTKNSPLHF. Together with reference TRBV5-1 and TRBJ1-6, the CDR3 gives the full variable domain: KAGVTQTPRYLIKTRGQQVTLSCSPISGHRSVSWYQQTPGQGLQFLFEYFSETQRNKGNFPGRFSGRQFSNSRSEMNVSTLELGDSALYLCASSFSLLTKNSPLHFGNGTRLTVT.

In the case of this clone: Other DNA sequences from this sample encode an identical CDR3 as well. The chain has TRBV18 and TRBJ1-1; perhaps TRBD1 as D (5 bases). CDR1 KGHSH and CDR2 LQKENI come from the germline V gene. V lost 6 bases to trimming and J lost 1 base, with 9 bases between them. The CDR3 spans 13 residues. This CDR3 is CASSLTGNTEAFF. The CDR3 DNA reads TGTGCCAGCTCGCTAACAGGGAACACTGAAGCTTTCTTT.

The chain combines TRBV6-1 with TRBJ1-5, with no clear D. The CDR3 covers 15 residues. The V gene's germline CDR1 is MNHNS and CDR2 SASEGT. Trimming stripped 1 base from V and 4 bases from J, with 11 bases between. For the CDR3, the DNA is TGTGCCAGCAGTGAAGGTGTTGAGGGAAATCAGCCCCAGCATTTT. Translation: CASSEGVEGNQPQHF.

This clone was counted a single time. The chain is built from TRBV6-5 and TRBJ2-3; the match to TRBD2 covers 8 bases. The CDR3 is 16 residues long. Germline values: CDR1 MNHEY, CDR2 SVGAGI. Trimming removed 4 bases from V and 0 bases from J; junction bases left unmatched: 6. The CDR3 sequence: CASSSGTSVSTDTQYF. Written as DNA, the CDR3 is TGTGCCAGCAGTTCCGGGACTAGTGTGAGCACAGATACGCAGTATTTT.

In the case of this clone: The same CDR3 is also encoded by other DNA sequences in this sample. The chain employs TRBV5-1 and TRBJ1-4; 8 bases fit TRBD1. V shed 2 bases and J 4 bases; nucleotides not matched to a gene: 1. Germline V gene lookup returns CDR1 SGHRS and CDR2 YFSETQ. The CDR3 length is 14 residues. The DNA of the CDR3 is TGCGCCAGCAGCTTCGGACAGGGTAATGAAAAACTGTTTTTT. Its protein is CASSFGQGNEKLFF.

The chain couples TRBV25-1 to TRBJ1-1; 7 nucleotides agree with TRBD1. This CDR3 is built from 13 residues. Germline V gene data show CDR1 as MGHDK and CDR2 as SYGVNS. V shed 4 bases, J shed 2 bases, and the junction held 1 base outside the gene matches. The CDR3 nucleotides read TGTGCCAGCAGTGGGGACAGAAACACTGAAGCTTTCTTT. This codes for CASSGDRNTEAFF.

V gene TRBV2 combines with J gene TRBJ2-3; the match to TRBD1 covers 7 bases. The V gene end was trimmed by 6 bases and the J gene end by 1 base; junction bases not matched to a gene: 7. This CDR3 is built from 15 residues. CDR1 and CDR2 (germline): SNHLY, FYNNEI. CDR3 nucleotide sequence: TGTGCCAGCAGGAGGGACAGATCCGGCACAGATACGCAGTATTTT. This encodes CASRRDRSGTDTQYF. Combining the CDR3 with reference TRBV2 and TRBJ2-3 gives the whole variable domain EPEVTQTPSHQVTQMGQEVILRCVPISNHLYFYWYRQILGQKVEFLVSFYNNEISEKSEIFDDQFSVERPDGSNFTLKIRSTKLEDSAMYFCASRRDRSGTDTQYFGPGTRLTVL.